This TCR beta chain came from a study of OX40 agonist ivuxolimab in advanced cancers. Overall study context: Past anti-PD-1, anti-PD-L1 or anti-CTLA-4 therapy was accepted, and roughly 38% had received some.

Clones were sequenced by immunoSEQ multiplex PCR, and TCRdb holds only the in-frame ones, with some missing. The sample holds about 71,000 clones; approximately 90% are singletons and the top ten take roughly 0.99%. Trimming took 3 bases from V and 1 from J, leaving 6 bases between them. The CDR3 covers 13 residues. Germline V gives CDR1 MDHEN, CDR2 SYDVKM. In regard to this clone: Its target is unknown.

Findings and caveats of the study: The 0.1-3.0 mg/kg partial responders had among the lowest clonal expansion. In the expanded peripheral T cells, antigen specificity was never determined.

Exclusion applied to patients with autoimmune disease history or systemic immunosuppression. The receptor's source is an adult with an advanced solid tumor such as melanoma, head and neck, liver or kidney cancer. The V gene is TRBV28, the J gene TRBJ1-1; the D is unclear. The sequencing used CD4+ or CD8+ T cells sorted from blood, collected in a trial of the OX40 agonist ivuxolimab. CDR3 nucleotides: TGTGCCAGCAGTTTTCCCGGGAACACTGAAGCTTTCTTT. Protein sequence: CASSFPGNTEAFF.